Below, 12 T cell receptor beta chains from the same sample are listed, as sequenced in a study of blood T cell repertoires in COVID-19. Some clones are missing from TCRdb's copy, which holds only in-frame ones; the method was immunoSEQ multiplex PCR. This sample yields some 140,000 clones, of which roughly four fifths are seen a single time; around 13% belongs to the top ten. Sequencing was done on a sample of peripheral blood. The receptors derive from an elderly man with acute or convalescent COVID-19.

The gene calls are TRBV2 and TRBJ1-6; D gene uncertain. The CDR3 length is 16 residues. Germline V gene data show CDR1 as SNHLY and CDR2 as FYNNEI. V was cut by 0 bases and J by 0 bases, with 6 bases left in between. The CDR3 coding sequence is TGTGCCAGCAGTGAAGCGTTCAGCTCCTATAATTCACCCCTCCACTTT. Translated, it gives CASSEAFSSYNSPLHF.

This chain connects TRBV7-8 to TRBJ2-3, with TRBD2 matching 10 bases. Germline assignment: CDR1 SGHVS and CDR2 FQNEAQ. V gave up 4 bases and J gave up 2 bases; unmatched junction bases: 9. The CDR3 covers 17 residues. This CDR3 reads CASSSTLGLAVTDTQYF. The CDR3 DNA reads TGTGCCAGCAGCTCTACGCTTGGACTAGCGGTCACAGATACGCAGTATTTT.

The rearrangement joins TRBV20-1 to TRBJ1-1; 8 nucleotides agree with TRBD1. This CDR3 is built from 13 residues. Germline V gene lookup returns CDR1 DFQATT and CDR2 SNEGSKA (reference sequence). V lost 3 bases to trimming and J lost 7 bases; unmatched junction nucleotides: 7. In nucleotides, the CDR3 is TGCAGTGCTAGTAACAGGGGGGACGGTGAAGCTTTCTTT. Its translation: CSASNRGDGEAFF.

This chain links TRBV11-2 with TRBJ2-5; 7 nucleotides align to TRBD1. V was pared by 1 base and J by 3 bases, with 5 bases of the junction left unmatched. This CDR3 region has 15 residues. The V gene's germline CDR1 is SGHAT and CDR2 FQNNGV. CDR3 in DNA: TGTGCCAGCAGCTTAGCCGGGACAGAGGAAGAGACCCAGTACTTC. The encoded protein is CASSLAGTEEETQYF. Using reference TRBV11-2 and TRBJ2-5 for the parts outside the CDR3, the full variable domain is EAGVAQSPRYKIIEKRQSVAFWCNPISGHATLYWYQQILGQGPKLLIQFQNNGVVDDSQLPKDRFSAERLKGVDSTLKIQPAKLEDSAVYLCASSLAGTEEETQYFGPGTRLLVL.

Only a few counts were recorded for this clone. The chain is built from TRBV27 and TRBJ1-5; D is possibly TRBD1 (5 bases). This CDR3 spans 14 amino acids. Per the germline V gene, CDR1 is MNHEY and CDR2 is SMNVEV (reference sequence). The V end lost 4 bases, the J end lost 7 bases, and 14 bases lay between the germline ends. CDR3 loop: CASSSLDSRQPQHF. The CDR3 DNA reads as TGTGCCAGCAGTTCTCTCGACAGTAGGCAGCCCCAGCATTTT.

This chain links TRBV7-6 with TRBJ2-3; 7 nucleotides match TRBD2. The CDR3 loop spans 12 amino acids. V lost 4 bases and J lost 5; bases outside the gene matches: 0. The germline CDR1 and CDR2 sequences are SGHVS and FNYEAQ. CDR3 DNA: TGTGCCAGCAGCTGGGAGGGAGATACGCAGTATTTT. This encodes CASSWEGDTQYF. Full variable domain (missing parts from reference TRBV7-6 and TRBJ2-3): GAGVSQSPRYKVTKRGQDVALRCDPISGHVSLYWYRQALGQGPEFLTYFNYEAQQDKSGLPNDRFSAERPEGSISTLTIQRTEQRDSAMYRCASSWEGDTQYFGPGTRLTVL.

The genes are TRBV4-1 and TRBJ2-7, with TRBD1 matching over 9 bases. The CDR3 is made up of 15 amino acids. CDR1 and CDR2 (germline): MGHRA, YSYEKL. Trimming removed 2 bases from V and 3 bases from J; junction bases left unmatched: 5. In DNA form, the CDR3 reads TGCGCCAGCAGCCAAAGGGACAGGGTCAGCTACGAGCAGTACTTC. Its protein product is CASSQRDRVSYEQYF.

The CDR3 bases are TGTGCCAGCAGCTTGGTCAGTCAGGCAGCTGGCTACACCTTC. It codes for CASSLVSQAAGYTF. This chain connects TRBV5-4 to TRBJ1-2; D ambiguous. This CDR3 has 14 residues. V lost 0 bases and J lost 7, with 13 bases in between. Germline-derived CDR1 and CDR2 are SGHNT and YYREEE (reference sequence).

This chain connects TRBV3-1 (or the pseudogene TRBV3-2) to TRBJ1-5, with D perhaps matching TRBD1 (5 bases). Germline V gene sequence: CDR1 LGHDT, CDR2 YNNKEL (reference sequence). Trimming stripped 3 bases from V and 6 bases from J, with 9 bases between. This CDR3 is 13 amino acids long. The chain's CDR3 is CASSQGLGQPQHF. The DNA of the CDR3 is TGTGCCAGCAGCCAGGGGCTCGGTCAGCCCCAGCATTTT.

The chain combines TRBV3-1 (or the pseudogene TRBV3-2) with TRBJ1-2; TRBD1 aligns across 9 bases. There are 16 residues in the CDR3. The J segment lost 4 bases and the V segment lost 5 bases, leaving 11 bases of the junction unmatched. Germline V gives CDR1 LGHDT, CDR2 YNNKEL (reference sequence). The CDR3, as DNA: TGTGCCAGCAGCGAGGGAGGAGAACAGGGGGCCTATGGCTACACCTTC. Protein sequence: CASSEGGEQGAYGYTF.

The CDR3 DNA is TGTGCCAGTGTCGCCAGGGGTTACAATGAGCAGTTCTTC. It codes for CASVARGYNEQFF. V gene TRBV19 combines with J gene TRBJ2-1; tentatively, D is TRBD1 (6 bases). Germline-derived CDR1 and CDR2 are LNHDA and SQIVND (reference sequence). Trimming took 8 bases from V and 4 from J, leaving 12 bases between them. The CDR3 loop spans 13 amino acids. Full variable domain (remainder filled in from reference TRBV19 and TRBJ2-1): DGGITQSPKYLFRKEGQNVTLSCEQNLNHDAMYWYRQDPGQGLRLIYYSQIVNDFQKGDIAEGYSVSREKKESFPLTVTSAQKNPTAFYLCASVARGYNEQFFGPGTRLTVL.

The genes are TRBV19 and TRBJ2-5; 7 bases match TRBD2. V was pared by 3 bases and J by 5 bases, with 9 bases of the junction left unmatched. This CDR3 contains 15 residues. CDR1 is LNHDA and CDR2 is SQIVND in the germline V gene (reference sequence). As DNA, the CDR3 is TGTGCCAGTAGTATGGTACAGGCCGGGGGGGAGACCCAGTACTTC. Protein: CASSMVQAGGETQYF. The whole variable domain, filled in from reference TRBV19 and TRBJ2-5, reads DGGITQSPKYLFRKEGQNVTLSCEQNLNHDAMYWYRQDPGQGLRLIYYSQIVNDFQKGDIAEGYSVSREKKESFPLTVTSAQKNPTAFYLCASSMVQAGGETQYFGPGTRLLVL.